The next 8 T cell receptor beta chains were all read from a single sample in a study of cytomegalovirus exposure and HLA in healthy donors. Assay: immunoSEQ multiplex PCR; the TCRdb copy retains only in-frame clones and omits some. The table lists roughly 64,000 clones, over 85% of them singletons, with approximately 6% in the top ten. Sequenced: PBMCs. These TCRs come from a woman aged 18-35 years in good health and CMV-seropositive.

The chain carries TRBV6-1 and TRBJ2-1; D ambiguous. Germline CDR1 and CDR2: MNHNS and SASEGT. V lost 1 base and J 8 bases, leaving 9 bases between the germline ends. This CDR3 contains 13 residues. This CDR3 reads CASSEVPRDEQFF. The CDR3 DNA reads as TGTGCCAGCAGTGAAGTTCCCCGAGATGAGCAGTTCTTC.

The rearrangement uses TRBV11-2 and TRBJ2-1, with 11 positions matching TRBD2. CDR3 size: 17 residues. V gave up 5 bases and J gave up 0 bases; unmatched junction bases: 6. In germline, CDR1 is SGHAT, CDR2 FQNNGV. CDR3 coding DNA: TGTGCCAGCAGCCACACTGGACTAGCGGGCTCCTACAATGAGCAGTTCTTC. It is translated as CASSHTGLAGSYNEQFF.

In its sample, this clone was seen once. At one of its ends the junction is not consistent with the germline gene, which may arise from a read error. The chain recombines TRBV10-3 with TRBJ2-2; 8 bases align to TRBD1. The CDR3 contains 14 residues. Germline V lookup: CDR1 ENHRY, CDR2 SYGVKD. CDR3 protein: CAITETGETGELFF. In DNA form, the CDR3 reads TGTGCCATCACTGAGACAGGGGAAACCGGGGAGCTGTTTTTT.

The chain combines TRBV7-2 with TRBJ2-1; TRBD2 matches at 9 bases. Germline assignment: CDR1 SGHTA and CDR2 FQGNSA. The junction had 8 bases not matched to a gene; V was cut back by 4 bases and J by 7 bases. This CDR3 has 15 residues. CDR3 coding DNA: TGTGCCAGCAGCTCAAGGACTAGCGAAATTAATGAGCAGTTCTTC. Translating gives CASSSRTSEINEQFF.

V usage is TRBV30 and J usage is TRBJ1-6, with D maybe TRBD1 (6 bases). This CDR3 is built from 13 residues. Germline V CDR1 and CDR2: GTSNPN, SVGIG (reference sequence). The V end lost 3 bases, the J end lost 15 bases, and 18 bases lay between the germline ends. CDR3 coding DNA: TGTGCCTGGAGCCCTCAGGGGTTTCTGGGCCTCCACTTT. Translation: CAWSPQGFLGLHF.

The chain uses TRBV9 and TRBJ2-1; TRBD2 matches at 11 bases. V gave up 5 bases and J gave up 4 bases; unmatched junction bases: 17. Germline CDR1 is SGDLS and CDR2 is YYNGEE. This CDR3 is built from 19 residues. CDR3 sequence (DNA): TGTGCCAGCAGTCGCGGGACTAGCGGATACAGGTTGGGGTACAATGAGCAGTTCTTC. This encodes CASSRGTSGYRLGYNEQFF.

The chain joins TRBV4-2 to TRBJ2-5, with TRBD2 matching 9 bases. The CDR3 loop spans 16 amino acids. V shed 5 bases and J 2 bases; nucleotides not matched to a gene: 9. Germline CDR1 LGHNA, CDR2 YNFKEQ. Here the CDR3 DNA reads TGTGCCAGCAGCGTTATAGCGGGGGCCACACAAGAGACCCAGTACTTC. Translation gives CASSVIAGATQETQYF.

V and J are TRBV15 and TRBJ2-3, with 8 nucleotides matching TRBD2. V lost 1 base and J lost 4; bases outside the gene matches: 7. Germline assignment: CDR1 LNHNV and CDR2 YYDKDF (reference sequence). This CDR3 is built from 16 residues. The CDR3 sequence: CATSRAQRELADTQYF. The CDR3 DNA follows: TGTGCCACCAGCAGAGCGCAGCGGGAGTTGGCAGATACGCAGTATTTT.